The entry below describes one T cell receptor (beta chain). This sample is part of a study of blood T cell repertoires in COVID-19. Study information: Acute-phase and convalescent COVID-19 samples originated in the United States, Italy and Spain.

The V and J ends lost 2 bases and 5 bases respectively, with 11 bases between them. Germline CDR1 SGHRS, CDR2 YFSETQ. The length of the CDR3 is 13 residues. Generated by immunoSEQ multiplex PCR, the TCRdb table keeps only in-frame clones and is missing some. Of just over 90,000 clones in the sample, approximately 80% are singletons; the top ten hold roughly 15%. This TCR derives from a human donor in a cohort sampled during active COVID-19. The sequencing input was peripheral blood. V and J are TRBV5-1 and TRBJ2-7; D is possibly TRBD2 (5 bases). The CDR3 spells CASSFLASHEQYF. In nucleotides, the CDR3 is TGCGCCAGCAGCTTTCTAGCTTCACACGAGCAGTACTTC.